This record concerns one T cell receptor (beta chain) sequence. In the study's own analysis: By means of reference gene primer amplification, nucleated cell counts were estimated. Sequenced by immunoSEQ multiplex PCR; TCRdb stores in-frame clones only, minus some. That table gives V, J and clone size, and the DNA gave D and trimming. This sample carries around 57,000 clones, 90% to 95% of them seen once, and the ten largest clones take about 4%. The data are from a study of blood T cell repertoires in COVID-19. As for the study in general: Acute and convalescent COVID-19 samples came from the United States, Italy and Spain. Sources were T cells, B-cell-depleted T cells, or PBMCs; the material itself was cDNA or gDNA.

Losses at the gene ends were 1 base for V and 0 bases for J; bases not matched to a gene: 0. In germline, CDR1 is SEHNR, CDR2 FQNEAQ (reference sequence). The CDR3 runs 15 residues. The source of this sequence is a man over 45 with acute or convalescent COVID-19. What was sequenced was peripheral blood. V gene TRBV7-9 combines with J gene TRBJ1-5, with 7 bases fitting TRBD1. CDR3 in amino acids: CASSLGQGSNQPQHF. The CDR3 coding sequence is TGTGCCAGCAGCTTAGGACAGGGTAGCAATCAGCCCCAGCATTTT.